The 7 T cell receptor beta chains in this list originate from one sample, sequenced in a study of T cells in Graves' hyperthyroidism and ophthalmopathy. The source material, RNA transcripts, was used to amplify TCR beta CDR3 regions. The study used the HTBI primer set for a first-round RT-PCR of the TCR CDR3. TCRdb re-called the multiplex PCR reads through MiXCR, storing one row per CDR3 protein. This sample has fewer than 400,000 distinct CDR3 sequences; 20% to 25% occur once, and the top ten carry around 79%. Material for sequencing was blood. These receptors were collected from a man aged 45-60 years with Graves' hyperthyroidism.

This clonotype has ten or more counts. The chain recombines TRBV20-1 with TRBJ2-1, with D unclear. Germline loops: CDR1 DFQATT, CDR2 SNEGSKA (reference sequence). The CDR3 loop spans 10 amino acids. The V gene lost 2 bases and the J gene lost 5 bases, with 1 base spanning the gap. Here the CDR3 DNA reads TGCAGTGCTAGACACAATGAGCAGTTCTTC. Encoded protein: CSARHNEQFF.

The rearrangement joins TRBV20-1 to TRBJ1-1, with 7 nucleotides matching TRBD1. The CDR3 runs to 15 residues. Germline V lookup: CDR1 DFQATT, CDR2 SNEGSKA (reference sequence). The trim removed 1 base at V and 5 bases at J, leaving 10 bases unmatched. CDR3 protein: CSARGGQLGYTEAFF. The CDR3 bases are TGCAGTGCTAGAGGGGGACAGTTAGGCTATACTGAAGCTTTCTTT.

The table lists this clonotype with many counts. The chain uses TRBV11-2 and TRBJ2-3; 9 bases line up with TRBD1. The CDR3 runs to 16 residues. The germline V gene has CDR1 SGHAT and CDR2 FQNNGV. J was trimmed by 4 bases and V by 5 bases; bases with no gene match: 10. CDR3 coding DNA: TGTGCCAGCAGCCTGAGAGGACAGGGGCTCGCAGATACGCAGTATTTT. Translation gives CASSLRGQGLADTQYF. Together with reference TRBV11-2 and TRBJ2-3, the CDR3 gives the full variable domain: EAGVAQSPRYKIIEKRQSVAFWCNPISGHATLYWYQQILGQGPKLLIQFQNNGVVDDSQLPKDRFSAERLKGVDSTLKIQPAKLEDSAVYLCASSLRGQGLADTQYFGPGTRLTVL.

This clonotype was detected many times. The chain joins TRBV28 to TRBJ2-3; TRBD1 agrees at 11 bases. V dropped 3 bases and J dropped 4; count of bases not matched to a gene: 9. Germline CDR1 reads MDHEN; CDR2 reads SYDVKM. This CDR3 region has 17 residues. Here the CDR3 reads CASSFRDRGILSDTQYF. CDR3 nucleotide sequence: TGTGCCAGCAGTTTTAGGGACAGGGGGATTTTGTCAGATACGCAGTATTTT.

This clonotype was detected many times. This sequence joins TRBV20-1 and TRBJ2-1; no firm D call. V was clipped by 2 bases and J by 5 bases, with 4 bases between them. The CDR3 totals 11 residues. Per the germline V gene, CDR1 is DFQATT and CDR2 is SNEGSKA (reference sequence). CDR3 DNA: TGCAGTGCTAGATCTGACAATGAGCAGTTCTTC. Amino acids: CSARSDNEQFF.

This chain connects TRBV10-2 to TRBJ2-1, with TRBD1 matching over 8 bases. Trimming cost V 9 bases and J 10 bases; bases outside gene matches: 11. Germline V gene lookup returns CDR1 WSHSY and CDR2 SAAADI. The CDR3 length is 13 residues. CDR3 in DNA: TGCGCCAGTGGGACAGGAACCCTTATAGAGCAGTTCTTC. Translating it yields CASGTGTLIEQFF.

This clonotype was seen ten or more times. The chain uses TRBV27 and TRBJ2-7; 10 bases align to TRBD2. Trimming removed 6 bases from V and 5 bases from J; junction bases left unmatched: 7. The length of the CDR3 is 14 residues. The germline gives CDR1 MNHEY, CDR2 SMNVEV (reference sequence). The CDR3 is CASSLSGRANEQYF. In nucleotides, the CDR3 is TGTGCCAGCAGCCTCAGCGGGAGGGCTAACGAGCAGTACTTC.